These 10 T cell receptor beta chains originate from one sample sequenced in a study of cytomegalovirus exposure and HLA in healthy donors. PCR employed 60 Vbeta and 13 Jbeta primers. Data came from immunoSEQ multiplex PCR; TCRdb stores just in-frame clones and leaves some out. This table holds 120,000 to 150,000 clones, about three fifths found once. Material: PBMCs. The source is a woman aged 25 to 39 in good health and CMV-seropositive.

This chain connects TRBV7-2 to TRBJ2-5; D unresolved. This CDR3 is 13 amino acids long. Trimming shortened V by 1 base and J by 5 bases, and 8 bases separated the two germline ends. Germline CDR1 and CDR2: SGHTA and FQGNSA. Written as DNA, the CDR3 is TGTGCCAGCAGCTTAGTGGCGCGGGAGACCCAGTACTTC. This translates into CASSLVARETQYF. Full variable domain (remainder filled in from reference TRBV7-2 and TRBJ2-5): GAGVSQSPSNKVTEKGKDVELRCDPISGHTALYWYRQSLGQGLEFLIYFQGNSAPDKSGLPSDRFSAERTGGSVSTLTIQRTQQEDSAVYLCASSLVARETQYFGPGTRLLVL.

The V call is TRBV10-1, the J call TRBJ2-7; TRBD1 is a possible D gene (6 bases). Trimming took 5 bases from V and 2 from J, leaving 10 bases between them. The CDR3 extends over 13 amino acids. In germline, CDR1 is WNHNN, CDR2 SYGVQD (reference sequence). This CDR3 is CASSRDTAYEQYF. The CDR3, as DNA: TGCGCCAGCAGTAGGGACACCGCCTACGAGCAGTACTTC.

This chain connects TRBV7-2 to TRBJ2-1, with D perhaps TRBD2 (5 bases). Looked up from germline, CDR1 is SGHTA and CDR2 is FQGNSA. The CDR3 extends over 15 amino acids. Trimming removed 1 base at V and 5 bases at J, with 12 bases between. CDR3 sequence: CASSLGGSINNEQFF. The DNA for the CDR3 is TGTGCCAGCAGCTTAGGTGGGAGTATCAACAATGAGCAGTTCTTC.

In its sample, this clone was seen a few times. The chain employs TRBV5-1 and TRBJ1-3; tentative D call: TRBD1 (6 bases). CDR3 length: 16 residues. The V gene lost 5 bases and the J gene lost 0 bases, with 15 bases spanning the gap. The germline gives CDR1 SGHRS, CDR2 YFSETQ. The CDR3 bases are TGCGCCAGCAGGCCGTTTACAGGGTTCTCTGGAAACACCATATATTTT. Its translation: CASRPFTGFSGNTIYF.

The rearrangement links TRBV9 to TRBJ2-7; 9 bases map to TRBD1. The CDR3 runs 18 residues. With 4 bases clipped from V and 4 bases from J, the junction kept 18 bases outside the gene matches. Germline V gene data show CDR1 as SGDLS and CDR2 as YYNGEE. Written as DNA, the CDR3 is TGTGCCAGCAGCTATACCGCAACTCCCGGGACAGGGCGATACGAGCAGTACTTC. Translating it yields CASSYTATPGTGRYEQYF.

The J gene is TRBJ2-6, the V gene TRBV6-5, with D tentatively TRBD1 (6 bases). CDR1 is MNHEY, CDR2 SVGAGI, per germline. CDR3 length: 14 amino acids. Trimming removed 6 bases from V and 4 bases from J, with 10 bases in between. CDR3 residues: CASSPQGGANVLTF. DNA for the CDR3: TGTGCCAGCAGCCCCCAGGGGGGGGCCAACGTCCTGACTTTC.

V usage is TRBV27 and J usage is TRBJ1-5; D ambiguous. Germline assignment: CDR1 MNHEY and CDR2 SMNVEV (reference sequence). The CDR3 length is 13 residues. V was trimmed by 0 bases and J by 9 bases, leaving 9 bases between them. CDR3 residues: CASSLSMGRPQHF. CDR3 in DNA: TGTGCCAGCAGTTTATCCATGGGGAGGCCCCAGCATTTT.

The sample holds a few counts of this clone. The rearrangement links TRBV5-1 to TRBJ2-5; tentatively, D is TRBD1 (6 bases). Trimming removed 1 base at V and 1 base at J, with 11 bases between. Germline CDR1 reads SGHRS; CDR2 reads YFSETQ. The CDR3 is made up of 15 amino acids. The CDR3: CASSLTGFGQETQYF. CDR3 nucleotides: TGCGCCAGCAGCTTGACAGGGTTCGGCCAAGAGACCCAGTACTTC.

This rearrangement joins TRBV7-8 to TRBJ1-1; 7 nucleotides align to TRBD1. CDR3 size: 15 residues. From germline, CDR1 is SGHVS and CDR2 FQNEAQ. V lost 3 bases, J lost 0 bases, and 4 bases stayed unmatched. CDR3 nucleotide sequence: TGTGCCAGCAGCTTGGGACAGATGATGAACACTGAAGCTTTCTTT. Protein sequence: CASSLGQMMNTEAFF.

This clone was counted a single time. V gene TRBV4-2 combines with J gene TRBJ1-4; D is unclear. The germline V gene has CDR1 LGHNA and CDR2 YNFKEQ. V was pared by 0 bases and J by 15 bases, with 14 bases between. This CDR3 spans 13 amino acids. The CDR3 coding sequence is TGTGCCAGCAGCCAAGAATTGGGGAGGACGTTGTTTTTT. It specifies CASSQELGRTLFF.